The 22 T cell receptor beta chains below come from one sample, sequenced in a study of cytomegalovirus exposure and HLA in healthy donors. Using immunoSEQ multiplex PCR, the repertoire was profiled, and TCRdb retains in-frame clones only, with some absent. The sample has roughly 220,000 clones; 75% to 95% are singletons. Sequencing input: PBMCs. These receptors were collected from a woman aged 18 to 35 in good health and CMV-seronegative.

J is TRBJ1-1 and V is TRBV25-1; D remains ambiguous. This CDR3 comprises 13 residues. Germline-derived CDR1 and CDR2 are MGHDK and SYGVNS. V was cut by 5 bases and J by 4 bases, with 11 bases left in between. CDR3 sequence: CASSLISGTEAFF. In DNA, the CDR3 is TGTGCCAGCAGTCTGATTTCGGGCACTGAAGCTTTCTTT.

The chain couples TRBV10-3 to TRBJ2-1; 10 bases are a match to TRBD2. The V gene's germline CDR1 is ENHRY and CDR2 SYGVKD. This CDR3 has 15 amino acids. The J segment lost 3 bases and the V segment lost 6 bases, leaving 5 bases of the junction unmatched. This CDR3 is CAIRAGLADYNEQFF. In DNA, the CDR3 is TGTGCCATCAGAGCTGGACTAGCGGACTACAATGAGCAGTTCTTC.

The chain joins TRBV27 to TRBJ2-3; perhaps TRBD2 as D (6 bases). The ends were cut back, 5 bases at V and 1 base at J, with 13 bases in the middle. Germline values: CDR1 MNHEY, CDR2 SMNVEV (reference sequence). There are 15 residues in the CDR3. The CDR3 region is CASSPIAARTDTQYF. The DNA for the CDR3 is TGTGCCAGCAGTCCTATAGCGGCACGCACAGATACGCAGTATTTT.

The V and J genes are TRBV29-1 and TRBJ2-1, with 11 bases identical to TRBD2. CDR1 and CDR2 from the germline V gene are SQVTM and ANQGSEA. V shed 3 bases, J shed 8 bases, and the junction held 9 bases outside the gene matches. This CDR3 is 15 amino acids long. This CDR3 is CSVDLTSGMVDEQFF. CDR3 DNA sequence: TGCAGCGTTGACCTGACTAGCGGGATGGTCGATGAGCAGTTCTTC.

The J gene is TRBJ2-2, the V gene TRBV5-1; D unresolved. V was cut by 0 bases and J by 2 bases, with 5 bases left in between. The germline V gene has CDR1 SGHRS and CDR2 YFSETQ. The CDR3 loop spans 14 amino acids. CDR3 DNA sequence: TGCGCCAGCAGCTTGGGTAGTAACACCGGGGAGCTGTTTTTT. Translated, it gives CASSLGSNTGELFF.

The CDR3 reads CASSSNTGIGAFF. The CDR3 nucleotides are TGTGCCAGCAGTTCGAATACAGGGATTGGAGCTTTCTTT. V is TRBV6-5 and J is TRBJ1-1; D may be TRBD1 (6 bases). Trimming took 4 bases from V and 10 from J, leaving 16 bases between them. Germline-derived CDR1 and CDR2 are MNHEY and SVGAGI. The CDR3 contains 13 residues.

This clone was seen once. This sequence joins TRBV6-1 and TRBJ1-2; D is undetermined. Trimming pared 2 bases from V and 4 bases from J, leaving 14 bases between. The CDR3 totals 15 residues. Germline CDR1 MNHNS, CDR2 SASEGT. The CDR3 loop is CASSERSWAAYGYTF. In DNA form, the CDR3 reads TGTGCCAGCAGTGAAAGGTCTTGGGCAGCCTATGGCTACACCTTC.

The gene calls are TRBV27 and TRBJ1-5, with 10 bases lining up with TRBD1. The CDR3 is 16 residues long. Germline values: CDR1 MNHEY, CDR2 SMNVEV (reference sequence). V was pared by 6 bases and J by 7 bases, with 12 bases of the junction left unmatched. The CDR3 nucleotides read TGTGCCAGCAGGGACTTGACAGGGGGCGTTGGACAGCCCCAGCATTTT. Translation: CASRDLTGGVGQPQHF.

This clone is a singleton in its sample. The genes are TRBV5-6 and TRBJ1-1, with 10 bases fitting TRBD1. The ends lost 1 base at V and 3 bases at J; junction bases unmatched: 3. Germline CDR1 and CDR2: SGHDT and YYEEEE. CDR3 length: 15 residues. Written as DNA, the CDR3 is TGTGCCAGCAGCTTGTGGACAGGGGGTCACACTGAAGCTTTCTTT. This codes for CASSLWTGGHTEAFF.

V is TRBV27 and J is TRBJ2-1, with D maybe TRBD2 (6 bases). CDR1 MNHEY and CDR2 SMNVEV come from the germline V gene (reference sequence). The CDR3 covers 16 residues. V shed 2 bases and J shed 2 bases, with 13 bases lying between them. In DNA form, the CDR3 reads TGTGCCAGCAGTTTACATGGGACTTCGCCCTACAATGAGCAGTTCTTC. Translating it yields CASSLHGTSPYNEQFF.

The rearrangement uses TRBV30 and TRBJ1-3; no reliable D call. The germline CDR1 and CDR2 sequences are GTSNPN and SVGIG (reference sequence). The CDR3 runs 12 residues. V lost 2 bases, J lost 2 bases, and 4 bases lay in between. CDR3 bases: TGTGCCTGGAGTCCAACTGGAAACACCATATATTTT. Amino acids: CAWSPTGNTIYF. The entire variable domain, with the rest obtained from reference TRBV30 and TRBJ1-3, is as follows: SQTIHQWPATLVQPVGSPLSLECTVEGTSNPNLYWYRQAAGRGLQLLFYSVGIGQISSEVPQNLSASRPQDRQFILSSKKLLLSDSGFYLCAWSPTGNTIYFGEGSWLTVV.

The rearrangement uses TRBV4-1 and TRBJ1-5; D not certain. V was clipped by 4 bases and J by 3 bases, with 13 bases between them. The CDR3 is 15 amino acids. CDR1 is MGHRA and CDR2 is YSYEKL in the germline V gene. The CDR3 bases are TGCGCCAGCAGCCGAGCGTTGGTTGACAATCAGCCCCAGCATTTT. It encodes CASSRALVDNQPQHF.

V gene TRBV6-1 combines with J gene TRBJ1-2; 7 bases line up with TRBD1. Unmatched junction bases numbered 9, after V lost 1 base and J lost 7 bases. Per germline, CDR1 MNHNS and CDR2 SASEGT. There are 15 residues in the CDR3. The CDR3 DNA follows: TGTGCCAGCAGTGAAGGGTACAGGGGAATGGTTGGCTACACCTTC. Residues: CASSEGYRGMVGYTF.

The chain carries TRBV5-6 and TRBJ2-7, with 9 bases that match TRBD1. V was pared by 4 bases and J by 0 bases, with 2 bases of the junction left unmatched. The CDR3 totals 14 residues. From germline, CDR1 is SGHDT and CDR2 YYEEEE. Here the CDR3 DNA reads TGTGCCAGCAGCGAGACAGGGGGCTCCTACGAGCAGTACTTC. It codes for CASSETGGSYEQYF.

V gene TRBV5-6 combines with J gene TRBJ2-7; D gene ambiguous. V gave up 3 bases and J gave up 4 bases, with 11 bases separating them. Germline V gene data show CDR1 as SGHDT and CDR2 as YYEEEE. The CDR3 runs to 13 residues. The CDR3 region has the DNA TGTGCCAGCAGCTGGTATCTATCTTACGAGCAGTACTTC. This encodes CASSWYLSYEQYF.

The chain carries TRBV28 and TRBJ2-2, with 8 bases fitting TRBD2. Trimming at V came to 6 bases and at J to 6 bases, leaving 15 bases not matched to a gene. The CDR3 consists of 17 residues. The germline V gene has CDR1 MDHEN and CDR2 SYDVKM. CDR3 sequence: CASSTPGLVFPPGELFF. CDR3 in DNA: TGTGCCAGCAGCACGCCGGGACTAGTATTTCCACCCGGGGAGCTGTTTTTT.

CDR3 residues: CASSLLSGGTDTQYF. The CDR3 bases are TGTGCCAGCAGCTTGCTTAGCGGGGGCACAGATACGCAGTATTTT. This chain connects TRBV5-4 to TRBJ2-3, with TRBD2 matching 8 bases. Looked up from germline, CDR1 is SGHNT and CDR2 is YYREEE (reference sequence). The junction had 2 bases not matched to a gene; V was cut back by 1 base and J by 1 base. The CDR3 sequence is 15 residues long. The whole variable domain, remainder taken from reference TRBV5-4 and TRBJ2-3, is ETGVTQSPTHLIKTRGQQVTLRCSSQSGHNTVSWYQQALGQGPQFIFQYYREEENGRGNFPPRFSGLQFPNYSSELNVNALELDDSALYLCASSLLSGGTDTQYFGPGTRLTVL.

This CDR3 is CACEVTTGQISDGYTF. The CDR3 DNA reads as TGTGCCTGTGAGGTTACGACAGGCCAAATAAGTGATGGCTACACCTTC. The chain links TRBV30 to TRBJ1-2; D perhaps matches TRBD1 (6 bases). This CDR3 is built from 16 residues. The germline V and J ends were trimmed by 6 bases and 6 bases, with 26 bases remaining between them. The germline CDR1 and CDR2 sequences are GTSNPN and SVGIG (reference sequence).

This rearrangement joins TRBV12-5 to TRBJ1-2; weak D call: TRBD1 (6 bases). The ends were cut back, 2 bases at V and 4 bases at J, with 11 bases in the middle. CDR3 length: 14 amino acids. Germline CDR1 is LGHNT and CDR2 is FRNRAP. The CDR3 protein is CASGLYQGSYGYTF. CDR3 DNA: TGTGCTAGTGGTTTGTATCAGGGGAGCTATGGCTACACCTTC.

The CDR3 DNA follows: TGTGCTGCAACCTCGGGACAGGGGTTGAACACTGAAGCTTTCTTT. Translating gives CAATSGQGLNTEAFF. The chain employs TRBV30 and TRBJ1-1, with 10 bases matching TRBD1. The CDR3 runs to 15 residues. Germline V gene sequence: CDR1 GTSNPN, CDR2 SVGIG (reference sequence).

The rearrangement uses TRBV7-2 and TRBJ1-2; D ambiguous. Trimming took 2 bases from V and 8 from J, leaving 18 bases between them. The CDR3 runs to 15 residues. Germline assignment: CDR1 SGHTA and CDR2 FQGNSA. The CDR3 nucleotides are TGTGCCAGCAGCTTACGCATAGACCTCGGAGAAGGCTACACCTTC. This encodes CASSLRIDLGEGYTF.

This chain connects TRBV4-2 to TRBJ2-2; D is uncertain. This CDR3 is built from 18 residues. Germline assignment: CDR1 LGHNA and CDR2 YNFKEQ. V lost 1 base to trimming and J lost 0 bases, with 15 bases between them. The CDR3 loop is CASSQVSRSHSNTGELFF. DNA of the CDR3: TGTGCCAGCAGCCAAGTTAGCCGGAGCCACTCGAACACCGGGGAGCTGTTTTTT.